This is a list of T cell receptor beta chains from one sample in a study of shared clonotypes between healthy human individuals. Measured with immunoSEQ multiplex PCR; TCRdb has only the in-frame clones, and not every one. This table has about 2.4 million clones, 90% to 95% appearing once. The sequencing sample was made of naive CD4+ T cells sorted from blood. The receptors come from a man aged 18 to 29 in good health. Each CDR3 is given without its conserved first and last residue. A D gene is named only where the DNA matches it firmly.

D: TRBD1
V: TRBV13
J: TRBJ1-2
CDR3: ASSWGQAGGYT

D: TRBD1
V: TRBV4-1
J: TRBJ1-4
CDR3: ASSQTGTGNEKLF

D: .
V: TRBV28
J: TRBJ2-4
CDR3: ASSLDYSLAKNIQY

D: .
V: TRBV19
J: TRBJ1-2
CDR3: ASSMDYRDALSGYGYT

D: .
V: TRBV9
J: TRBJ2-3
CDR3: ARGSVGTQY

D: .
V: TRBV28
J: TRBJ1-4
CDR3: ASSSYRATNEKLF

D: TRBD1
V: TRBV30
J: TRBJ2-7
CDR3: AWIRTGGYEQY

D: .
V: TRBV5-6
J: TRBJ2-1
CDR3: ASSLAPTKTVSSYNEQF

D: .
V: TRBV6-6
J: TRBJ1-6
CDR3: ASSYSDSPLH

D: .
V: TRBV9
J: TRBJ1-1
CDR3: AISGENTEAF

D: .
V: TRBV19
J: TRBJ1-1
CDR3: ASSIPPSTEAF

D: TRBD2
V: TRBV11-2
J: TRBJ2-3
CDR3: ASSPRPGLAGDTDTQY

D: .
V: TRBV28
J: TRBJ1-1
CDR3: ASSLGGRGYTEAF

D: .
V: TRBV30
J: TRBJ2-3
CDR3: AFRVEGFIFDTQY

D: TRBD2
V: TRBV7-8
J: TRBJ2-5
CDR3: ASSLSVWRGETQY

D: .
V: TRBV11-2
J: TRBJ1-1
CDR3: ASSLAGGNTEAF

D: .
V: TRBV5-4
J: TRBJ2-1
CDR3: ASSPGGTGTYNEQF

D: .
V: TRBV7-9
J: TRBJ2-6
CDR3: ASSLPIGSSGANVLT

D: TRBD1
V: TRBV28
J: TRBJ1-6
CDR3: ASRPQGVSYNSPLH